The following is a T cell receptor beta chain sequence with its context. What it binds is unknown. The sample belongs to a study of T cell responses to AZD1222 COVID-19 vaccine. Only in-frame clones appear in the TCRdb table, and some are missing; sequencing was by immunoSEQ multiplex PCR. Seen here are approximately 140,000 clones, about 81% observed once, and the top ten hold roughly 4.3%. Study results and caveats: Two AZD1222 doses significantly raised spike-specific TCR breadth and depth over controls.

Trimming shortened V by 0 bases and J by 4 bases, and 9 bases separated the two germline ends. The CDR3 length is 14 residues. This receptor was identified in an adult in good health. The rearrangement links TRBV23-1 to TRBJ1-2; D uncertain. TRBV23-1 is placed among ORFs of uncertain function. The sample consisted of peripheral blood, taken on day 0 of MenACWY control vaccination. This chain's CDR3 is CASSQSSVIYGYTF. As DNA, the CDR3 is TGCGCCAGCAGTCAATCTAGCGTTATCTATGGCTACACCTTC.